This TCR beta chain is drawn from a study of Ad26.COV2.S vaccination and SARS-CoV-2 variants. Using immunoSEQ multiplex PCR, the repertoire was profiled, and TCRdb retains in-frame clones only, with some absent. The sample contains 300,000 to 350,000 clones, almost 90% of which appear only once. Treatment specified: 19 received Ad26.COV2.S at low or high dose, single or two shots; about five received placebo; per-sample allocation not given. Sampling was done on day 63 after the first vaccine or placebo injection. The specimen comprised peripheral blood, sampled in a trial of Ad26.COV2.S vaccine versus placebo. The sequence was collected from a person between 18 and 65 years old who received the Ad26.COV2.S COVID-19 vaccine or a placebo.

The CDR3 bases are TGTGCCAGCAGCCAGAGCTCTCGAAAACTGTTTTTT. Amino acid sequence: CASSQSSRKLFF. The chain is built from TRBV3-1 (or the pseudogene TRBV3-2) and TRBJ1-4; D is unclear. With 3 bases removed from V and 10 bases from J, the gap between germline ends came to 9 bases. This CDR3 has 12 amino acids. Germline values: CDR1 LGHDT, CDR2 YNNKEL (reference sequence).